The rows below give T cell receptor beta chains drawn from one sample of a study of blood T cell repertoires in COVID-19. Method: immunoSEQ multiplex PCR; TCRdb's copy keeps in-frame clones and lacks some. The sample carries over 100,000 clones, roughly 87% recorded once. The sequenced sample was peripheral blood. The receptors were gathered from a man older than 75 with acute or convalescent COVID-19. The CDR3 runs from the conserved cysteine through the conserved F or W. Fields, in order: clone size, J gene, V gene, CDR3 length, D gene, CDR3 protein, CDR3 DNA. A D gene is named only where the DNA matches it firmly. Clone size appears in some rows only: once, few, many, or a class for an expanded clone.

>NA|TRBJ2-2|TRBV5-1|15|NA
CASSLVVSNTGELFF
TGCGCCAGCAGCTTGGTGGTCAGTAACACCGGGGAGCTGTTTTTT
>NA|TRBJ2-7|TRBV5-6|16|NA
CASSSSILRQEYEQYF
TGTGCCAGCAGCTCGTCAATATTGCGACAGGAGTACGAGCAGTACTTC
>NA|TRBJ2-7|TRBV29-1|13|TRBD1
CSVTGGPSYEQYF
TGCAGCGTGACAGGGGGTCCCTCCTACGAGCAGTACTTC
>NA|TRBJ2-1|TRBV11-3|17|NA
CASSLSVSGGLNNEQFF
TGTGCCAGCAGCTTATCGGTTTCCGGTGGTCTTAACAATGAGCAGTTCTTC
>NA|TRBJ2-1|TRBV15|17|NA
CATSRPFNWGQGNEQFF
TGTGCCACCAGCAGACCCTTTAATTGGGGACAAGGCAATGAGCAGTTCTTC
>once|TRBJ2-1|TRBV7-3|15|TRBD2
CASSSSGGSYNEQFF
TGTGCCAGCAGCTCGAGCGGGGGTTCCTACAATGAGCAGTTCTTC
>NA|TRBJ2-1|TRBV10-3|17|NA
CAISEKLGGSSYNEQFF
TGTGCCATCAGTGAGAAGCTAGGGGGATCTTCCTACAATGAGCAGTTCTTC
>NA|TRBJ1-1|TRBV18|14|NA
CASSPGQQDTEAFF
TGTGCCAGCTCACCCGGACAACAAGACACTGAAGCTTTCTTT
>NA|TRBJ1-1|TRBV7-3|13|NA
CASSPGLNTEAFF
TGTGCCAGCAGCCCGGGATTGAACACTGAAGCTTTCTTT
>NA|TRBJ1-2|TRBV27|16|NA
CASSLFGQRANYGYTF
TGTGCCAGCAGTTTATTTGGACAGCGTGCTAACTATGGCTACACCTTC
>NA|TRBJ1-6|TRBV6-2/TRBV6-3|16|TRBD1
CASSYSTTGTGSPLHF
TGTGCCAGCAGTTACTCCACCACAGGGACAGGTTCACCCCTCCACTTT
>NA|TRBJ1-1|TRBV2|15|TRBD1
CASKGQKDLNTEAFF
TGTGCCAGCAAGGGACAGAAGGACTTAAACACTGAAGCTTTCTTT
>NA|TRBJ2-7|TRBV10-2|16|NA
CASTAGEALRLYEQYF
TGCGCCAGCACCGCCGGGGAGGCCCTGAGACTGTACGAGCAGTACTTC
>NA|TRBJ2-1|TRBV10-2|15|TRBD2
CASSDWTSGGAEQFF
TGCGCCAGCAGTGACTGGACTAGCGGGGGGGCTGAGCAGTTCTTC
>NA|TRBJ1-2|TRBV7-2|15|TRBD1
CASTLLTGRSGGYTF
TGTGCCAGCACCCTCTTGACAGGGCGATCCGGGGGCTACACCTTC
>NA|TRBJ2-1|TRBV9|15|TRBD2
CASSLRLAGDNEQFF
TGTGCCAGCAGCCTCAGGCTAGCGGGAGATAATGAGCAGTTCTTC
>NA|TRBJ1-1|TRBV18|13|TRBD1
CASSPIDRGWAFF
TGTGCCAGCTCACCAATCGACAGGGGGTGGGCTTTCTTT
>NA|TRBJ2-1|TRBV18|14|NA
CASSPNTGYGEQFF
TGTGCCAGCTCACCCAACACAGGGTACGGTGAGCAGTTCTTC
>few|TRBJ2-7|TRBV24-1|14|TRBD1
CATSPGQGKYEQYF
TGTGCCACCAGTCCGGGACAGGGGAAATACGAGCAGTACTTC
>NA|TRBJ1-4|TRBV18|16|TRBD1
CASSPPGTATNEKLFF
TGTGCCAGCTCACCTCCCGGGACAGCAACTAATGAAAAACTGTTTTTT
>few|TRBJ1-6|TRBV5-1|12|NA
CASSLGQPPLHF
TGCGCCAGCAGCTTGGGACAGCCGCCCCTCCACTTT
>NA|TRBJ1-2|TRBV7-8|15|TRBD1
CASSPRTGANYGYTF
TGTGCCAGCAGCCCTAGGACAGGGGCCAACTATGGCTACACCTTC
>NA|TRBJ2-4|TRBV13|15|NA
CASSPFRVNKNIQYF
TGTGCCAGCAGCCCCTTCCGGGTGAACAAAAACATTCAGTACTTC
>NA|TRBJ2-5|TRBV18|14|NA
CASSPGRTEETQYF
TGTGCCAGCTCCCCTGGACGGACTGAAGAGACCCAGTACTTC
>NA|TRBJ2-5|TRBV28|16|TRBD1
CASSFRQGGSQETQYF
TGTGCCAGCAGTTTTCGACAGGGGGGGAGCCAAGAGACCCAGTACTTC
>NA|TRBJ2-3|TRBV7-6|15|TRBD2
CASSSSGSGTDTQYF
TGTGCCAGCAGCTCTAGCGGGAGCGGCACAGATACGCAGTATTTT
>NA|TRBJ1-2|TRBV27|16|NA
CASRGLQDTFNYGYTF
TGTGCCAGCAGGGGTCTCCAGGACACCTTCAACTATGGCTACACCTTC
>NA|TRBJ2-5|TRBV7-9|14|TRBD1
CASSRDRDEETQYF
TGTGCCAGCAGCCGGGACAGGGATGAGGAGACCCAGTACTTC
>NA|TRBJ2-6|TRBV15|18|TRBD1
CATSRGQGAGVGANVLTF
TGTGCCACCAGCAGAGGACAGGGGGCAGGGGTTGGGGCCAACGTCCTGACTTTC
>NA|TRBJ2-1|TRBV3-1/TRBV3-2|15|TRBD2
CASSQPSGSPNEQFF
TGTGCCAGCAGCCAACCTAGCGGGAGTCCAAATGAGCAGTTCTTC
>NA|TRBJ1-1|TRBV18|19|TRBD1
CASSPPRGDRTTMNTEAFF
TGTGCCAGCTCACCACCGAGGGGGGACAGGACAACCATGAACACTGAAGCTTTCTTT
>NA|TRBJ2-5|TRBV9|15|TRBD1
CASSPGTGGRETQYF
TGTGCCAGCAGCCCCGGGACAGGGGGTCGGGAGACCCAGTACTTC
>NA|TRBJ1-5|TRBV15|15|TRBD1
CATSRDRTGGQPQHF
TGTGCCACCAGCAGAGATCGGACAGGGGGCCAGCCCCAGCATTTT
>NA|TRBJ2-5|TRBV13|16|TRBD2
CASSLLSGEGTETQYF
TGTGCCAGCAGCTTACTGAGCGGGGAGGGGACGGAGACCCAGTACTTC
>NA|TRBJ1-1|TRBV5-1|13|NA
CASSLDQGGEAFF
TGCGCCAGCAGCTTGGATCAGGGCGGAGAAGCTTTCTTT
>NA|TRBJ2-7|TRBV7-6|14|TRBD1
CASSPRTGSYEQYF
TGTGCCAGCAGCCCGAGGACAGGGTCCTACGAGCAGTACTTC
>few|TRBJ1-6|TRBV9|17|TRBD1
CASSSRPGTGLESPLHF
TGTGCCAGCAGCTCCCGCCCCGGGACAGGGCTAGAATCACCCCTCCACTTT
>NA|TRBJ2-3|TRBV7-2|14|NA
CASSLSGGTDTQYF
TGTGCCAGCAGCTTGTCAGGGGGGACAGATACGCAGTATTTT
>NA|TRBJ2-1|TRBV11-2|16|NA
CASSLDPGFSYNEQFF
TGTGCCAGCAGCTTAGATCCGGGGTTTTCCTACAATGAGCAGTTCTTC
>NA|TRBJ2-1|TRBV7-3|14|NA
CASSLDPQRPEQFF
TGTGCCAGCAGCTTAGACCCCCAGAGGCCTGAGCAGTTCTTC
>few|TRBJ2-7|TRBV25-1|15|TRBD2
CASSPSGAKGYEQYF
TGTGCCAGCAGTCCTAGCGGGGCGAAGGGCTACGAGCAGTACTTC
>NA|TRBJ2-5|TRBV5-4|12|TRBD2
CASSPAGETQYF
TGTGCCAGCAGCCCAGCGGGGGAGACCCAGTACTTC
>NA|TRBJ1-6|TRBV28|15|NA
CASSLPTGNNSPLHF
TGTGCCAGCAGTCTCCCGACAGGAAATAACTCACCCCTCCACTTT
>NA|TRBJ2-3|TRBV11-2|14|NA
CASSFGQLTDTQYF
TGTGCCAGCAGCTTTGGGCAGCTCACAGATACGCAGTATTTT
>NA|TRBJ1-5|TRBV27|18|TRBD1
CASSHDPFGQGAVQPQHF
TGTGCCAGCAGTCATGACCCTTTTGGACAGGGGGCCGTTCAGCCCCAGCATTTT
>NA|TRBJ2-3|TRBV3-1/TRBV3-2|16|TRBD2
CASSQDLAGGWDTQYF
TGTGCCAGCAGCCAAGATCTGGCGGGAGGTTGGGATACGCAGTATTTT
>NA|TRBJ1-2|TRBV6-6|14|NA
CASSLTDFNYGYTF
TGTGCCAGCAGTCTTACGGACTTTAACTATGGCTACACCTTC
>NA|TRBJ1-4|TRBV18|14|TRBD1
CASSPRTGDEKLFF
TGTGCCAGCTCACCCCGGACAGGGGACGAAAAACTGTTTTTT
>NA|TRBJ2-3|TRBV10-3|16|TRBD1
CAISEAGTGGTDTQYF
TGTGCCATCAGTGAGGCCGGGACAGGGGGCACAGATACGCAGTATTTT
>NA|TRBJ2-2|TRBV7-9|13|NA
CASVGAGIGELFF
TGTGCCAGCGTGGGGGCGGGCATCGGGGAGCTGTTTTTT
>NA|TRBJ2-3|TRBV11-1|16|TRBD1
CASSLRSQGATDTQYF
TGTGCCAGCAGCTTAAGGAGCCAGGGGGCAACAGATACGCAGTATTTT
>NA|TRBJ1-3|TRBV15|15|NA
CATSRDRVAGNTIYF
TGTGCCACCAGCAGAGATCGGGTTGCTGGAAACACCATATATTTT
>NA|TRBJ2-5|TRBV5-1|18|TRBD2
CASSLAPGLAGDGETQYF
TGCGCCAGCAGCTTGGCCCCGGGACTAGCGGGGGACGGGGAGACCCAGTACTTC
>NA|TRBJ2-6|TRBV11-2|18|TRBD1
CASSPMGQGLGGANVLTF
TGTGCCAGCAGCCCGATGGGACAGGGACTCGGTGGGGCCAACGTCCTGACTTTC